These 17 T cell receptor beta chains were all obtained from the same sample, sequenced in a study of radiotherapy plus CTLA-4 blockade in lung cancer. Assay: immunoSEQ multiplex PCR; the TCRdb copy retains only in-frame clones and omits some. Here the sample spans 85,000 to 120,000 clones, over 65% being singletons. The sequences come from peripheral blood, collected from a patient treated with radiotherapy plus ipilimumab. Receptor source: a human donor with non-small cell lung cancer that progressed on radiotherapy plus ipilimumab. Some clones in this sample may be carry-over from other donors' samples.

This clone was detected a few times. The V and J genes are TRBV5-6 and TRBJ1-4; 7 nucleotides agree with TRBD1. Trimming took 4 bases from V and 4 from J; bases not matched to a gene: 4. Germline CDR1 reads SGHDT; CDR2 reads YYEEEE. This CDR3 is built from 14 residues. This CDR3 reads CASSPQGYNEKLFF. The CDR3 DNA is TGTGCCAGCAGCCCACAGGGGTATAATGAAAAACTGTTTTTT.

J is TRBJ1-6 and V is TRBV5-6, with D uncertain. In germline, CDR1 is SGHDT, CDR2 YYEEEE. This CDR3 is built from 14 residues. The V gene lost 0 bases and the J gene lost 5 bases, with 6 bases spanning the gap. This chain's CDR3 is CASSLGRNNSPLHF. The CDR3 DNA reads TGTGCCAGCAGCTTGGGACGGAATAATTCACCCCTCCACTTT.

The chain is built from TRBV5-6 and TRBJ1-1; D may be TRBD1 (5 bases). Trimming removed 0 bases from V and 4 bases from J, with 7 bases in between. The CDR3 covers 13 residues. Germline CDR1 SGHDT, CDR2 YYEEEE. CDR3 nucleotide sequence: TGTGCCAGCAGCTTGGCGACAGCCACTGAAGCTTTCTTT. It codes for CASSLATATEAFF.

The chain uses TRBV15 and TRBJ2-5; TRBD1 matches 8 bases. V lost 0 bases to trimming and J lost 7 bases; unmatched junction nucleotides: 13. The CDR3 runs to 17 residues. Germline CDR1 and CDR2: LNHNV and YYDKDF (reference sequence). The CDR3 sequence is CATSREPRQGYGGTQYF. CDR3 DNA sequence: TGTGCCACCAGCAGAGAACCTCGACAGGGGTATGGGGGGACCCAGTACTTC.

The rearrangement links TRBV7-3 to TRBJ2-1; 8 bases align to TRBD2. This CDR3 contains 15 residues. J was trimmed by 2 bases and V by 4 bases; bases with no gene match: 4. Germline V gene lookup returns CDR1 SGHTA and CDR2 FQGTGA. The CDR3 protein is CASSSRGGTYNEQFF. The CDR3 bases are TGTGCCAGCAGCTCCCGGGGGGGAACCTACAATGAGCAGTTCTTC.

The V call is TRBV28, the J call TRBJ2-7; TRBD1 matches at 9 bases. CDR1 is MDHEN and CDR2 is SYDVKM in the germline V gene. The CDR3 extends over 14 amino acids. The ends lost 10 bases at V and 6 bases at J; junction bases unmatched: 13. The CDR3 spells CATYRGQGFSEQYF. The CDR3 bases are TGTGCCACCTATCGTGGACAGGGGTTTAGCGAGCAGTACTTC.

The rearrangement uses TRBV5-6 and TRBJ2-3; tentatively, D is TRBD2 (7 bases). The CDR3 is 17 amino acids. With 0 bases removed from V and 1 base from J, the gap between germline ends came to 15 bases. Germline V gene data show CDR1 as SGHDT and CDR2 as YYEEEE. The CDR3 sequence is CASSLGGGPWGTDTQYF. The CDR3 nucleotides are TGTGCCAGCAGCTTGGGGGGGGGCCCGTGGGGCACAGATACGCAGTATTTT.

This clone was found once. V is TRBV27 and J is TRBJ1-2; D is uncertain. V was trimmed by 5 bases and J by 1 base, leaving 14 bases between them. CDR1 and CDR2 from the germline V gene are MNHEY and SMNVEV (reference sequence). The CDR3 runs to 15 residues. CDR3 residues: CASSPLNGLNYGYTF. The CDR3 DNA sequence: TGTGCCAGCAGTCCCCTTAATGGGCTTAACTATGGCTACACCTTC.

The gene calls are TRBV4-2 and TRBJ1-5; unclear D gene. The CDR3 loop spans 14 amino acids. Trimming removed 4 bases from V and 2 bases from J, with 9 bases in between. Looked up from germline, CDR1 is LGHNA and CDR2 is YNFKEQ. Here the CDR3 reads CASSPLVGNQPQHF. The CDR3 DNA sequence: TGTGCCAGCAGCCCGCTAGTGGGCAATCAGCCCCAGCATTTT.

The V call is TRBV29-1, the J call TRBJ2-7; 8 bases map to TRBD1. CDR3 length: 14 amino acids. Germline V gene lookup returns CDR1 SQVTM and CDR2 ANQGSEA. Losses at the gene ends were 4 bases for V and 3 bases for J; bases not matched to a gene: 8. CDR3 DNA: TGCAGCGTTGTATTGGACAGGGTAATCTACGAGCAGTACTTC. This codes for CSVVLDRVIYEQYF.

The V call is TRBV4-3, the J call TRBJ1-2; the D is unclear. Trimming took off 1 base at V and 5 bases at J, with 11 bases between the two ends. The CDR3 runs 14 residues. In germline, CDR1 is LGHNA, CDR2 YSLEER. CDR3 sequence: CASSQVGGVYGYTF. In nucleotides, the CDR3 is TGCGCCAGCAGCCAAGTTGGAGGAGTTTATGGCTACACCTTC.

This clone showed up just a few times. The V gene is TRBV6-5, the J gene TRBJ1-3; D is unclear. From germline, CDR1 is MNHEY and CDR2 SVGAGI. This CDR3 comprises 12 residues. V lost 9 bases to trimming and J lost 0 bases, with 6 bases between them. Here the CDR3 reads CASRSSGNTIYF. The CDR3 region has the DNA TGTGCCAGTCGTAGCTCTGGAAACACCATATATTTT.

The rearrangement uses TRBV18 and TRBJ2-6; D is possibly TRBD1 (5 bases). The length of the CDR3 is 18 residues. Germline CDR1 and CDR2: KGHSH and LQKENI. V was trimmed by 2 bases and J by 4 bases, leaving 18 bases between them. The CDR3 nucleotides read TGTGCCAGCTCACCAATAAGGGGTAAAGGAGCCGGGGCCAACGTCCTGACTTTC. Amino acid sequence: CASSPIRGKGAGANVLTF.

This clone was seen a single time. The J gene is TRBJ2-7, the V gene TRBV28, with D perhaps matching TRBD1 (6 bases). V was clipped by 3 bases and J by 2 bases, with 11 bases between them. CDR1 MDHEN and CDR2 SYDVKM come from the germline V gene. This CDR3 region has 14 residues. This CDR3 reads CASSLSGDTYEQYF. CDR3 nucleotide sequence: TGTGCCAGCAGTTTGTCAGGGGATACCTACGAGCAGTACTTC.

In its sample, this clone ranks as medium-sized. The CDR3 region has the DNA TGTGCCAGCAGCCCTGGGACACGGCAGAACACCATATATTTT. This codes for CASSPGTRQNTIYF. V and J are TRBV7-9 and TRBJ1-3, with D perhaps TRBD1 (6 bases). V gave up 5 bases and J gave up 7 bases, with 15 bases separating them. The CDR3 length is 14 residues. Germline-derived CDR1 and CDR2 are SEHNR and FQNEAQ (reference sequence).

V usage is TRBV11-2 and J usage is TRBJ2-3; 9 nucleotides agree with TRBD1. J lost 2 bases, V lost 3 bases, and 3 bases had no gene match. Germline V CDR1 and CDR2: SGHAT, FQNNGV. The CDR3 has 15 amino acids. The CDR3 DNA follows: TGTGCCAGCAGCTTCGGGACAGGGCACACAGATACGCAGTATTTT. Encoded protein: CASSFGTGHTDTQYF. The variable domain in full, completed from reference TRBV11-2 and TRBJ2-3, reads EAGVAQSPRYKIIEKRQSVAFWCNPISGHATLYWYQQILGQGPKLLIQFQNNGVVDDSQLPKDRFSAERLKGVDSTLKIQPAKLEDSAVYLCASSFGTGHTDTQYFGPGTRLTVL.

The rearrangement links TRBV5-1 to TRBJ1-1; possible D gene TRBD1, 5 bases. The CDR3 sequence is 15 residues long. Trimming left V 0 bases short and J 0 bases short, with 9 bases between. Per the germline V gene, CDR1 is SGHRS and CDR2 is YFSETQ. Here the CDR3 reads CASSLAGGMNTEAFF. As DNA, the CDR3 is TGCGCCAGCAGCTTGGCCGGGGGAATGAACACTGAAGCTTTCTTT.